This TCR beta chain comes out of a study of PD-L1 blockade in urothelial cancer. Across the whole study: The analyses of blood took place 3 weeks (second dose) and 6 weeks after treatment start. Overall study results and limits: When measured at 3 weeks, tumor-associated blood clones expanded more in durable-benefit patients.

The data were produced by immunoSEQ multiplex PCR, yet TCRdb's version contains in-frame clones alone and is incomplete. The sample has tens of thousands of clones, 86% seen once. Comments on this clone: The antigen is undetermined.

The ends were cut back, 1 base at V and 7 bases at J, with 7 bases in the middle. The CDR3 extends over 12 amino acids. Germline assignment: CDR1 SGHAT and CDR2 FQNNGV. Time point meaning: pretreatment peripheral blood. Sample: PBMCs, taken around atezolizumab (anti-PD-L1) treatment. This sequence was found in a man between 60 and 75 years old with urothelial cancer. The rearrangement links TRBV11-2 to TRBJ1-2, with D possibly TRBD1 on 5 matching bases. CDR3 DNA sequence: TGTGCCAGCAGCTTAGGGGGCTCTGGCTACACCTTC. Protein product: CASSLGGSGYTF. The entire variable domain, with the rest obtained from reference TRBV11-2 and TRBJ1-2, is as follows: EAGVAQSPRYKIIEKRQSVAFWCNPISGHATLYWYQQILGQGPKLLIQFQNNGVVDDSQLPKDRFSAERLKGVDSTLKIQPAKLEDSAVYLCASSLGGSGYTFGSGTRLTVV.